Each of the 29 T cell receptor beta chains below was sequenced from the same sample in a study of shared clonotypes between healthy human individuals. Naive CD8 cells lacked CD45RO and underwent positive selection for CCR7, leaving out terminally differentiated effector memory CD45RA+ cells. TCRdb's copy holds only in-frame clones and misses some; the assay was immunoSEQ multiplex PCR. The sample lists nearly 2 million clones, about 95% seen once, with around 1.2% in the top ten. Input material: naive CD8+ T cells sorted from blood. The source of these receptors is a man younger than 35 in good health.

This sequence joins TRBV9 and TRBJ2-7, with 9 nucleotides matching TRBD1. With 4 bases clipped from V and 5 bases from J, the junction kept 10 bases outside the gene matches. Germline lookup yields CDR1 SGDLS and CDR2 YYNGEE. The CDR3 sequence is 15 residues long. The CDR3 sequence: CASSLRTGAEDEQYF. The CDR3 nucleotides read TGTGCCAGCAGCCTCCGGACAGGGGCGGAGGACGAGCAGTACTTC.

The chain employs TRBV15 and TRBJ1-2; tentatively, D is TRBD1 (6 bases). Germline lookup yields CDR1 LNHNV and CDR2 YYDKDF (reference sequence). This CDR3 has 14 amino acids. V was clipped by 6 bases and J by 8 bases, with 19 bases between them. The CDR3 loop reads CATSGRLGAGGYTF. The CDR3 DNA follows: TGTGCCACCAGTGGGAGGTTGGGGGCTGGAGGCTACACCTTC.

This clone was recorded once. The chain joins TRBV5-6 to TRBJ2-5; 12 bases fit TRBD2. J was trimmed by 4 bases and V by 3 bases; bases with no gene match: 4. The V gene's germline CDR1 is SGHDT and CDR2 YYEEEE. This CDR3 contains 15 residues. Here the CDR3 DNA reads TGTGCCAGCAGCTCCCAGACTAGCGGGAGAGAGACCCAGTACTTC. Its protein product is CASSSQTSGRETQYF.

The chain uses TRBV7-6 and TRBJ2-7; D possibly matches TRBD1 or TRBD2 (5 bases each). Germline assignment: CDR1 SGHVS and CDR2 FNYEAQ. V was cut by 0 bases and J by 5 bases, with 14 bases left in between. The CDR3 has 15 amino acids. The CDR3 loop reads CASSLARDGRDEQYF. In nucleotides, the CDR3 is TGTGCCAGCAGCTTAGCCAGGGACGGAAGAGACGAGCAGTACTTC.

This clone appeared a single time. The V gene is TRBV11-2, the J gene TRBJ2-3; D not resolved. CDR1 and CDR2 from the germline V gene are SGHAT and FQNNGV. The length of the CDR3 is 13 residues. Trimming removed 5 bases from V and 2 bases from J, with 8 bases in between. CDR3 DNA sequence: TGTGCCAGCAGCGTTGGTGCCACAGATACGCAGTATTTT. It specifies CASSVGATDTQYF.

CDR3 in DNA: TGCGCCAGCAGCCAAGGTGTGTTTGGGAACACTGAAGCTTTCTTT. Encoded protein: CASSQGVFGNTEAFF. V is TRBV4-1 and J is TRBJ1-1; D gene uncertain. Germline V lookup: CDR1 MGHRA, CDR2 YSYEKL. Trimming pared 1 base from V and 1 base from J, leaving 10 bases between. The CDR3 spans 15 residues.

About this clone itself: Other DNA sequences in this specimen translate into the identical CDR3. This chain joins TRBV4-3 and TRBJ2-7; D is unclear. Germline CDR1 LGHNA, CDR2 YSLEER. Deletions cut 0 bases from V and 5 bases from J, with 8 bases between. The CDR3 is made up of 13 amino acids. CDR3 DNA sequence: TGCGCCAGCAGCCAAGATACGGGTAACGAGCAGTACTTC. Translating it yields CASSQDTGNEQYF.

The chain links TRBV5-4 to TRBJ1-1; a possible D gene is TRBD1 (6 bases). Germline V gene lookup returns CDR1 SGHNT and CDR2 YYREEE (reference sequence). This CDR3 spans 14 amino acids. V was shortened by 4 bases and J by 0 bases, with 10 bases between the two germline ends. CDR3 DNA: TGTGCCAGCAGCGGGGACAACATGAACACTGAAGCTTTCTTT. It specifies CASSGDNMNTEAFF.

The CDR3 loop is CSVRGEGEAFF. CDR3 sequence (DNA): TGCAGCGTTCGGGGGGAGGGGGAAGCTTTCTTT. The chain joins TRBV29-1 to TRBJ1-1, with D tentatively TRBD1 (5 bases). From germline, CDR1 is SQVTM and CDR2 ANQGSEA. The V end lost 5 bases, the J end lost 8 bases, and 12 bases lay between the germline ends. This CDR3 is built from 11 residues.

The CDR3 region has the DNA TGCGCCAGCAGTGAGCGGGCGGCGGGGACAGATACGCAGTATTTT. It is translated as CASSERAAGTDTQYF. The rearrangement uses TRBV10-2 and TRBJ2-3, with a tentative D call TRBD2 (6 bases). CDR3 size: 15 residues. The germline CDR1 and CDR2 sequences are WSHSY and SAAADI. The germline V and J ends were trimmed by 2 bases and 3 bases, with 12 bases remaining between them.

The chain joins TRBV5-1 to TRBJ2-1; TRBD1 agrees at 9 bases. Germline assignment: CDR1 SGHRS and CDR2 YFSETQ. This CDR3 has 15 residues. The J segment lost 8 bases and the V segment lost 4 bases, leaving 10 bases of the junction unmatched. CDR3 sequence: CASSTGTGPFDEQFF. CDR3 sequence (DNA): TGCGCCAGCAGCACCGGGACAGGGCCCTTCGATGAGCAGTTCTTC.

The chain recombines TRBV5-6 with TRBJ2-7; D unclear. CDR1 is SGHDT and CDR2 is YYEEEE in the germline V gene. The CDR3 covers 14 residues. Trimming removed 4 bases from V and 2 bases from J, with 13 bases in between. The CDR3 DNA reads TGTGCCAGCAGCCTTACCGACAAAGCCTACGAGCAGTACTTC. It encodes CASSLTDKAYEQYF.

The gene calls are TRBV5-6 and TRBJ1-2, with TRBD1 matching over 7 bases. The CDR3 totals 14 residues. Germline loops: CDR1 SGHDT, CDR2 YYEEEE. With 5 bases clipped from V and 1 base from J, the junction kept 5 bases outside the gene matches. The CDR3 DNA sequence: TGTGCCAGCAGACCCGACAGGGATAACTATGGCTACACCTTC. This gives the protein CASRPDRDNYGYTF.

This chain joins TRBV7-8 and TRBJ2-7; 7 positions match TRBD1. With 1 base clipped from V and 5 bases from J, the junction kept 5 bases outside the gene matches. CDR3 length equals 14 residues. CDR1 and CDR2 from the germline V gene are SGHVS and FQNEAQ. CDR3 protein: CASSLVQGDDEQYF. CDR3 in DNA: TGTGCCAGCAGCTTAGTCCAGGGGGACGACGAGCAGTACTTC.

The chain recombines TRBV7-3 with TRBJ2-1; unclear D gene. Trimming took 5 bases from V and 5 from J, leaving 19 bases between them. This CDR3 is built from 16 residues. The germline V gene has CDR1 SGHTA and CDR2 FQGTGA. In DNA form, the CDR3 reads TGTGCCAGCAGCAAACCGGGCGTAGGCTACGACAATGAGCAGTTCTTC. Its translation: CASSKPGVGYDNEQFF.

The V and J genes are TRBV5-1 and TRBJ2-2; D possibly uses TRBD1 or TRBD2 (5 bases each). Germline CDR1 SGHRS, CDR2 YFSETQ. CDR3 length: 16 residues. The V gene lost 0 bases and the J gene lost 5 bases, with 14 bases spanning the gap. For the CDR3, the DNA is TGCGCCAGCAGCTTGGTTGAAGGGGAGAGGACCGGGGAGCTGTTTTTT. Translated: CASSLVEGERTGELFF.

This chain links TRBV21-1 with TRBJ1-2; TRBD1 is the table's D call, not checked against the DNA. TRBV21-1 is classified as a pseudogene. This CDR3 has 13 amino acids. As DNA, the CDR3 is TGTGCCAGCAGCACCCACCAGGGGTATGGCTACACCTTC. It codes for CASSTHQGYGYTF.

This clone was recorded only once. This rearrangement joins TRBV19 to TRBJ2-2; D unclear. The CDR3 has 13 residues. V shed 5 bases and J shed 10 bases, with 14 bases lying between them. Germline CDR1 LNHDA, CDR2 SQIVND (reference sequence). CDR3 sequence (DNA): TGTGCCAGTAGTTCCGGCGGCCCCTCGGAGCTGTTTTTT. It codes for CASSSGGPSELFF.

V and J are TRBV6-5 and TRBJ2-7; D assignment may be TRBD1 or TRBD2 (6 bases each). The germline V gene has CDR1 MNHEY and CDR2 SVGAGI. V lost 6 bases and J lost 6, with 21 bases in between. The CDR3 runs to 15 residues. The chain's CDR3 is CASSLSTGAYLEQYF. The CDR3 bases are TGTGCCAGCAGCCTATCTACGGGGGCCTATCTCGAGCAGTACTTC.

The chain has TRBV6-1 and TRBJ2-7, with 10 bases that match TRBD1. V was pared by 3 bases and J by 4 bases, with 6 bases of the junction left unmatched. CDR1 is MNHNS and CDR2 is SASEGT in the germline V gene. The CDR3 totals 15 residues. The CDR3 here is CASSDDRQGAYEQYF. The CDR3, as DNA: TGTGCCAGCAGTGACGACCGACAGGGGGCTTACGAGCAGTACTTC.

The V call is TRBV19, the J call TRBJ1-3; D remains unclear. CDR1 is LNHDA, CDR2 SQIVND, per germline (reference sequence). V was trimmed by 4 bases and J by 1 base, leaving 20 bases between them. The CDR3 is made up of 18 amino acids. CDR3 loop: CASSRDWDEAVSGNTIYF. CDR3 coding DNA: TGTGCCAGTAGTAGAGATTGGGATGAGGCCGTTTCTGGAAACACCATATATTTT.

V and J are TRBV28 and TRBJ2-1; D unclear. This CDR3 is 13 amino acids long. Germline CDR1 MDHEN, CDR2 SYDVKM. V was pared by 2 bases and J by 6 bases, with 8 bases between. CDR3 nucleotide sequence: TGTGCCAGCAGTTTAAATTACGGCAATGAGCAGTTCTTC. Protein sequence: CASSLNYGNEQFF.

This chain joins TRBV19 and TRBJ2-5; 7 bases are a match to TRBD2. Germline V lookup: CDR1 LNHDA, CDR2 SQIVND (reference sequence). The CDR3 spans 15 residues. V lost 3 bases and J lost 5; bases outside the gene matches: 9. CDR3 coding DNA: TGTGCCAGTAGTATTTATGGCGGGAGAGGGGAGACCCAGTACTTC. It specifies CASSIYGGRGETQYF.

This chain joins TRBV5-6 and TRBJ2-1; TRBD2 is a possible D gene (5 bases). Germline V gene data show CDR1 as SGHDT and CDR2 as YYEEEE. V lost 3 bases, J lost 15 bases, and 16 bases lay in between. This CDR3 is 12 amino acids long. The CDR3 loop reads CASSSGRTGRFF. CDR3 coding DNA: TGTGCCAGCAGCTCCGGACGGACGGGAAGGTTCTTC.

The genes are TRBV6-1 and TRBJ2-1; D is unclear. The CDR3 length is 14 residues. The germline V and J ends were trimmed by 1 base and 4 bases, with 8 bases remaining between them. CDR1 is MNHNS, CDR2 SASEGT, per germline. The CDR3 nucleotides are TGTGCCAGCAGTGAAGGGTACGGGTACAATGAGCAGTTCTTC. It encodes CASSEGYGYNEQFF.

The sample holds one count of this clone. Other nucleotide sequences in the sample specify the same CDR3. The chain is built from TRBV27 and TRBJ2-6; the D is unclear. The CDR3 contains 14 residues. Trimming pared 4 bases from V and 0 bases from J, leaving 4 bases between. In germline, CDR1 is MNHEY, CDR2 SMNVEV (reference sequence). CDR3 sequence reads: CASSSRSGANVLTF. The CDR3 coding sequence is TGTGCCAGCAGTTCACGCTCTGGGGCCAACGTCCTGACTTTC.

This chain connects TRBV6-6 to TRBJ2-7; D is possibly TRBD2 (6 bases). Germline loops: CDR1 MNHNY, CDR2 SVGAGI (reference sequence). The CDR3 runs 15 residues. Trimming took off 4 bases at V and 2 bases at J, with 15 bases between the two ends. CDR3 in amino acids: CASSSGLTTPYEQYF. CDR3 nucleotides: TGTGCCAGCAGTTCGGGACTGACTACTCCCTACGAGCAGTACTTC.

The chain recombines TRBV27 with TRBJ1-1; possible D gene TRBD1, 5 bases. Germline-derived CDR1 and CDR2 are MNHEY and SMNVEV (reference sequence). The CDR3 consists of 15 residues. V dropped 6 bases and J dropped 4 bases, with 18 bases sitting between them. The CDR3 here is CASSLNGGITTEAFF. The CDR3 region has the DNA TGTGCCAGCAGCCTTAATGGGGGAATTACCACTGAAGCTTTCTTT.

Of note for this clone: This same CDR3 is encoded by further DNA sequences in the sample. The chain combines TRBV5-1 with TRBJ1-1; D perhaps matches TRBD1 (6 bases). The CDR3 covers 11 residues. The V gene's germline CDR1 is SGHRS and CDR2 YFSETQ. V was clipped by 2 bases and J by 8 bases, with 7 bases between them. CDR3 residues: CASSLTGEAFF. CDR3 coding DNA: TGCGCCAGCAGCTTAACAGGGGAAGCTTTCTTT.